A single TCR beta chain is shown here with its context. Its binding antigen is unknown. No much larger clonotype is one base removed from it; base qualities were not supplied. This entry belongs to a study of Ad26.COV2.S vaccination and SARS-CoV-2 variants (dated by TCRdb to the early 2020s). For the study in its entirety: Vaccine-arm donors came from COV1001, a multicentre, randomized, double-blind, placebo-controlled phase I-IIa trial of Ad26.COV2.S in healthy adults. TCRbeta repertoire sequencing was used to assess the specificity and breadth of SARS-CoV-2-reactive T cell receptors after Ad26.COV2.S vaccination. Participants in the trial were split at random into five groups of five each, receiving low-dose or high-dose Ad26.COV2.S once or twice, or else placebo on both occasions. Throughout the experiments and outcome assessment, investigators stayed blinded to trial group allocation. A total of around 32 samples were included in the TCR-sequenced set, comprising roughly 20 Ad26.COV2.S vaccine recipients, 5 placebo recipients and 8 SARS-CoV-2 convalescent individuals. Ad26.COV2.S was administered intramuscularly at 5 x 10^10 or 1 x 10^11 viral particles, either as a single shot or as two shots given 56 days apart. The investigation overall reported the following: Ad26.COV2.S recipients had higher spike-specific TCR breadth than placebo recipients (P = 0.0014). The study was not powered for comparison of responses between vaccine doses or regimens. Non-spike TCR breadth was comparable between vaccine and placebo recipients, consistent with the vaccine containing only spike. The authors noted that total T cell responses may have been underestimated by the TCR breadth and depth analyses. After vaccination, spike-specific CD8+ and CD4+ T cell responses were reported to show substantial breadth.

Taken with the paper, the label for treatment or condition translates to: around 19 received Ad26.COV2.S at low or high dose, single or two shots; five or six received placebo; per-sample allocation not given. For vaccine and placebo recipients, the sequenced repertoires came from samples collected on day 63 after the first injection. Between 29 July and 7 August 2020, Cohort 1b enrolled about 27 adults aged 18-55 years at one site in Boston, USA. Ad26.COV2.S was a replication-incompetent adenovirus type 26 vector that expressed a prefusion-stabilized SARS-CoV-2 spike protein derived from the original Wuhan strain. The germline V gene encodes CDR1 SEHNR and CDR2 FQNEAQ (reference sequence). V loses 5 bases of germline sequence and J loses 6 bases, and the interval between the two ends is 16 bases. The CDR3 runs 14 residues from the cysteine to the phenylalanine. The read is trimmed to its CDR3 DNA, 42 bases read in frame from base 1.

The immunoSEQ Assay was used to sequence TCRbeta CDR3 regions. After extraction, genomic DNA underwent amplification by bias-controlled multiplex PCR, followed by high-throughput sequencing. In the source study's methods: To quantify the absolute abundance of each unique TCRbeta CDR3 region, sequences were collapsed and filtered. T cell fraction was estimated by normalizing TCRbeta template counts to usable DNA, with usable DNA measured through amplification of reference genes found in all nucleated cells. Repertoire TCRs were annotated as SARS-CoV-2-specific when V gene, CDR3 amino acid sequence and J gene were exactly matched to a known reactive TCR set. MIRA supplied the reference SARS-CoV-2 TCR set, which was filtered for enrichment in COVID-19-positive ImmuneCODE repertoires so that public or cross-reactive TCRs were removed. Using the MIRA antigens, annotated TCRs were further analysed by specific ORF or by position within an ORF. Breadth was defined as annotated unique rearrangements over total unique productive rearrangements; depth was the summed frequency of those rearrangements. Two-sided Wilcoxon rank-sum tests were used to compare TCR breadth between groups. TCRdb carries this immuneACCESS record with in-frame sequences only. Its versions omit some clonotypes, under half of them owing to an unresolved V gene in the studies checked, with the rest unexplained. That table gives V, J and clone size, and the DNA gave D and trimming. In this sample the table shows 300,000 to 500,000 clones, approximately 90% of which occur a single time. The ten largest make up roughly 3.2% of the sample.

This receptor chain uses TRBV7-9 and TRBJ1-2, with no confidently assigned D gene. The sample was peripheral blood, taken in a trial of Ad26.COV2.S vaccine versus placebo. The origin of this receptor is a person aged 18-60 years who received the Ad26.COV2.S COVID-19 vaccine or a placebo. The DNA sequence is given as TGTGCCAGCAGCAAAGGGCCTTTAAGGGATGGCTACACCTTC. This is translated as CASSKGPLRDGYTF.